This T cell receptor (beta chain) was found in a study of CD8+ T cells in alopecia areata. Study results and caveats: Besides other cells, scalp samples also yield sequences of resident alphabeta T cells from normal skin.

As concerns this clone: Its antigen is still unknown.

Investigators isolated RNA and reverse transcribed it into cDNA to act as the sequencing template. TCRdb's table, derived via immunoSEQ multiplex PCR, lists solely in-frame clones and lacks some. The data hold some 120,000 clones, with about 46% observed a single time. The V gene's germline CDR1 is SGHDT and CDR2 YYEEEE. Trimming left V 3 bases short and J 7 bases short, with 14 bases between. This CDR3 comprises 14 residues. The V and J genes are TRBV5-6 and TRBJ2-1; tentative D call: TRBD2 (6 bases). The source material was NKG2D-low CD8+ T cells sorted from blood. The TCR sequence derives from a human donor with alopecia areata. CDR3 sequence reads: CASSWGTGSNEQFF. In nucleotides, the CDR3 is TGTGCCAGCAGCTGGGGCACCGGGAGTAATGAGCAGTTCTTC. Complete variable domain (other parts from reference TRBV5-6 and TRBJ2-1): DAGVTQSPTHLIKTRGQQVTLRCSPKSGHDTVSWYQQALGQGPQFIFQYYEEEERQRGNFPDRFSGHQFPNYSSELNVNALLLGDSALYLCASSWGTGSNEQFFGPGTRLTVL.